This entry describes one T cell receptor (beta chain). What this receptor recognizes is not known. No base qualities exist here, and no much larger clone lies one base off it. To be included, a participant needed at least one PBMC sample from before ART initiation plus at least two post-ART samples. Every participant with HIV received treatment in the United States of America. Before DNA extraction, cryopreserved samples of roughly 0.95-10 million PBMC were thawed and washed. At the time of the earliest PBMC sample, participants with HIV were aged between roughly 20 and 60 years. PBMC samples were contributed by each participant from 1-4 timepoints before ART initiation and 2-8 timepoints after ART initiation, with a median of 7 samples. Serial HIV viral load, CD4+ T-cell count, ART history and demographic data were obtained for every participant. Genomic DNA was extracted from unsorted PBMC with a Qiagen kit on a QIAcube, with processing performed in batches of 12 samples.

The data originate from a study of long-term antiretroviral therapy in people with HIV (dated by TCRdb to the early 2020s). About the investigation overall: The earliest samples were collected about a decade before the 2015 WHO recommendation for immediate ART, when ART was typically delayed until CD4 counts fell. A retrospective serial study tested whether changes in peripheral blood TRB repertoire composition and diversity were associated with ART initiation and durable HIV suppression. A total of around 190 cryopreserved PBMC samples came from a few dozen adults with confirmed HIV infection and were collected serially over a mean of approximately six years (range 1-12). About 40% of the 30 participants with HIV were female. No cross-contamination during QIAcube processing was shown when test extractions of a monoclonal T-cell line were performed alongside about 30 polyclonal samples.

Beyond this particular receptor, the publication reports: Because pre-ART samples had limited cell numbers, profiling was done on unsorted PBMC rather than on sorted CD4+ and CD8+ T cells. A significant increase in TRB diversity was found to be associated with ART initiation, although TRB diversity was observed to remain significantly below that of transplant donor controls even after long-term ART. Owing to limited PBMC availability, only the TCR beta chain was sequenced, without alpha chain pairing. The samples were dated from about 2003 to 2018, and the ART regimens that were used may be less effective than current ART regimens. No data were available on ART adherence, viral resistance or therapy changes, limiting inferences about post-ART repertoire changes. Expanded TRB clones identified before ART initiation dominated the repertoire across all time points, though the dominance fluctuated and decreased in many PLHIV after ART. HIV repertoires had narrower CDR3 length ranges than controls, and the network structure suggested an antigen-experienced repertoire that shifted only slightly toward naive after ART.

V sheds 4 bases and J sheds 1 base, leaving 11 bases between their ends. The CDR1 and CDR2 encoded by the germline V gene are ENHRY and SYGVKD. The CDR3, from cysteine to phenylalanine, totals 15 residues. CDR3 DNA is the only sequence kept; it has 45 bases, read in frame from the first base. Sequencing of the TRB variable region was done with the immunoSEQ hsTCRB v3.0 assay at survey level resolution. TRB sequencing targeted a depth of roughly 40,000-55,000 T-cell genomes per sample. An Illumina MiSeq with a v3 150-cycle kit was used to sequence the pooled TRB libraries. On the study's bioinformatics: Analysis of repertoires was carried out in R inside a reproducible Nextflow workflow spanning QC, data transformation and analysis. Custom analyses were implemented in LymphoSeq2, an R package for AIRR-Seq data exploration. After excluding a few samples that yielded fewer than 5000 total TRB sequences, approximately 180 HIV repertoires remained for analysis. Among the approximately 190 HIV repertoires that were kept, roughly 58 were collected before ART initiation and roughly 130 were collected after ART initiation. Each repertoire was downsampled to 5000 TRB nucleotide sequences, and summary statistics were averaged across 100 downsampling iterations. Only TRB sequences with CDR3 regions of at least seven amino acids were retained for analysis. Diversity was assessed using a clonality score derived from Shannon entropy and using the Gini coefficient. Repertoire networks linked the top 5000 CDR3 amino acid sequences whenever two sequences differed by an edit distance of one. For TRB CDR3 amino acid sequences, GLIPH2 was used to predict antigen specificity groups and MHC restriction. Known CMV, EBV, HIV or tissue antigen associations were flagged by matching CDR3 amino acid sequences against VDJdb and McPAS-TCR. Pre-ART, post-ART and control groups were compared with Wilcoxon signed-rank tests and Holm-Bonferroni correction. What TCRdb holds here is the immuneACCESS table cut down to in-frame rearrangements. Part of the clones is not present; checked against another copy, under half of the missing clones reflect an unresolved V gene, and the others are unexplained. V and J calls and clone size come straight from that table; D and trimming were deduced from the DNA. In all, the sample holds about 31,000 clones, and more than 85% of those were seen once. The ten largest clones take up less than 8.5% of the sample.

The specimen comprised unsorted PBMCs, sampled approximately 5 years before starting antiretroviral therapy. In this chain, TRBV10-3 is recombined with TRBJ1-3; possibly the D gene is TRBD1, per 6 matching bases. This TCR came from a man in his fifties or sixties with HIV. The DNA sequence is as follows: TGTGCCATCAGTGGCGGACAGTTATCTGGAAACACCATATATTTT. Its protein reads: CAISGGQLSGNTIYF.